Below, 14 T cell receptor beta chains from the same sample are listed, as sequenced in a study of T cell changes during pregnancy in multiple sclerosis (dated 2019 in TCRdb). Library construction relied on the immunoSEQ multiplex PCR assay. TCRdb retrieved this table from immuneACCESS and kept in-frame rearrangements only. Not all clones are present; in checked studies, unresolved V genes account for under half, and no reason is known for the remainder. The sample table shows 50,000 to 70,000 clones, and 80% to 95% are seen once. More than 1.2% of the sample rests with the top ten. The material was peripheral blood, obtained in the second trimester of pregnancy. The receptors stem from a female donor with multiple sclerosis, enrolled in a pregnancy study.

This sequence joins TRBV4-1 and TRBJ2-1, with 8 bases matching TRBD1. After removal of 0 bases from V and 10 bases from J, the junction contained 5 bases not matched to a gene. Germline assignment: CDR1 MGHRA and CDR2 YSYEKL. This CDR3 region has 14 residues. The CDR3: CASSQDRGRGEQFF. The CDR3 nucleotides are TGCGCCAGCAGCCAAGACAGGGGGCGCGGAGAGCAGTTCTTC.

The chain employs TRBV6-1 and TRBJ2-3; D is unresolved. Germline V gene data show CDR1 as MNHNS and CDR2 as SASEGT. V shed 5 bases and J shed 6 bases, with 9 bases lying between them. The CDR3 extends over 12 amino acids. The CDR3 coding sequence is TGTGCCAGCAGTCACTATTCGGATACGCAGTATTTT. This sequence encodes CASSHYSDTQYF.

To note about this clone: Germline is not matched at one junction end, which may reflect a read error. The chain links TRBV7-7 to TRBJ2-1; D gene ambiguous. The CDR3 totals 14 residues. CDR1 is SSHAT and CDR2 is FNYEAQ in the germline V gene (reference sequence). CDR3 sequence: CASSLGSVANEQFF. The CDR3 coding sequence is TGTGCTAGCAGCCTAGGGTCGGTAGCAAATGAGCAGTTCTTC.

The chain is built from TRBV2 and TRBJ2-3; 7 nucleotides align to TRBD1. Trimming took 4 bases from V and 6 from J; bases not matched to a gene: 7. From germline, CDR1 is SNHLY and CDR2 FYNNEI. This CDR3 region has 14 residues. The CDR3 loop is CASSVGQVGDTQYF. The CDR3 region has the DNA TGTGCCAGCAGTGTAGGACAGGTTGGGGATACGCAGTATTTT.

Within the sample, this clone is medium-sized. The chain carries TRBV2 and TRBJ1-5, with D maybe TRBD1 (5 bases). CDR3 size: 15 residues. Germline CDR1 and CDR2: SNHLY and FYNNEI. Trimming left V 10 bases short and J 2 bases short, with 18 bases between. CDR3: CATAPDAGRNQPQHF. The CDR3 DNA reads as TGTGCCACCGCCCCGGATGCAGGGCGCAATCAGCCCCAGCATTTT.

This CDR3 is CASRTGAASAYNEQFF. The CDR3, as DNA: TGCGCCAGCAGGACAGGGGCGGCTTCCGCCTACAATGAGCAGTTCTTC. V and J are TRBV5-1 and TRBJ2-1, with 8 bases that match TRBD1. CDR3 length: 16 residues. With V trimmed by 5 bases and J by 2 bases, 9 bases remained unmatched. Germline values: CDR1 SGHRS, CDR2 YFSETQ.

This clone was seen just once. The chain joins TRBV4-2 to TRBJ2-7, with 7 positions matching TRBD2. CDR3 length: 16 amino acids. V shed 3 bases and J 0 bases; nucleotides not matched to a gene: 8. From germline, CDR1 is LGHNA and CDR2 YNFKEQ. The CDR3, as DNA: TGTGCCAGCAGCCATGGTCTAGCGGTGAGCTCCTACGAGCAGTACTTC. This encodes CASSHGLAVSSYEQYF.

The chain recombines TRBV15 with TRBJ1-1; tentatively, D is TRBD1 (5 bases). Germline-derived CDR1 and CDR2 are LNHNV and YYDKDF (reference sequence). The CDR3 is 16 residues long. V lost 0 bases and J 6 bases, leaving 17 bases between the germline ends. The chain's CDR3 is CATSRDYTGPWAEAFF. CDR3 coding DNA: TGTGCCACCAGCAGAGATTACACAGGCCCGTGGGCTGAAGCTTTCTTT. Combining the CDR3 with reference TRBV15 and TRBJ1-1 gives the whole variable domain DAMVIQNPRYQVTQFGKPVTLSCSQTLNHNVMYWYQQKSSQAPKLLFHYYDKDFNNEADTPDNFQSRRPNTSFCFLDIRSPGLGDTAMYLCATSRDYTGPWAEAFFGQGTRLTVV.

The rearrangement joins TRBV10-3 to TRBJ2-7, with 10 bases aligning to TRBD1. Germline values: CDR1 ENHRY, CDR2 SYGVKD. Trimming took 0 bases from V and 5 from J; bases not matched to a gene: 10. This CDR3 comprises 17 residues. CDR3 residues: CAISESTFRTGGDEQYF. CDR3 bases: TGTGCCATCAGTGAGTCGACGTTTAGGACAGGGGGGGACGAGCAGTACTTC.

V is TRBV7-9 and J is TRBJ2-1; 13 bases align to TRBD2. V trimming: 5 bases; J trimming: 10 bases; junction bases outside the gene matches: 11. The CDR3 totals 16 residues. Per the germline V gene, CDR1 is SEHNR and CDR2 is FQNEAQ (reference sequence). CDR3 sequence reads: CASSATSGGPGSEQFF. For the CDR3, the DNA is TGTGCCAGCAGCGCGACTAGCGGGGGGCCGGGGAGCGAGCAGTTCTTC.

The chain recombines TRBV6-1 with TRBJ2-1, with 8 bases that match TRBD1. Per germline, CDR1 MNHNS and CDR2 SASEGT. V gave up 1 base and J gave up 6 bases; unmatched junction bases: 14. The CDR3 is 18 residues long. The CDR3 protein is CASSEETGQGLRTNEQFF. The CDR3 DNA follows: TGTGCCAGCAGTGAAGAAACCGGACAGGGCCTAAGAACCAATGAGCAGTTCTTC.

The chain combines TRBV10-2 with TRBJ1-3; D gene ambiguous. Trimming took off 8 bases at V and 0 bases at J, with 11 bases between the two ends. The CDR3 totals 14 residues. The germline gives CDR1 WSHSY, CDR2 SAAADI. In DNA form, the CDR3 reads TGCGCCAGCGTAGACATAAACTCTGGAAACACCATATATTTT. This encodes CASVDINSGNTIYF.

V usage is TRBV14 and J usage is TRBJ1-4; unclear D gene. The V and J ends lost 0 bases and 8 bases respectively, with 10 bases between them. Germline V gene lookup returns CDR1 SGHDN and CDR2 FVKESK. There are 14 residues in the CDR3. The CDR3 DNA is TGTGCCAGCAGCCAAGATTGGGCTTCGGAAAAACTGTTTTTT. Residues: CASSQDWASEKLFF. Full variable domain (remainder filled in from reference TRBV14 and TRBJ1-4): EAGVTQFPSHSVIEKGQTVTLRCDPISGHDNLYWYRRVMGKEIKFLLHFVKESKQDESGMPNNRFLAERTGGTYSTLKVQPAELEDSGVYFCASSQDWASEKLFFGSGTQLSVL.

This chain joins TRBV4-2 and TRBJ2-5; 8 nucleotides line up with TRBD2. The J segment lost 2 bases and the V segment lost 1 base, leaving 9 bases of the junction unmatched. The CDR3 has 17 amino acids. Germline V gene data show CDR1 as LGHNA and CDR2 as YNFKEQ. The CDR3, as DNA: TGTGCCAGCAGCCAAGGCTCTCCGGGAGGGCCGCAAGAGACCCAGTACTTC. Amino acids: CASSQGSPGGPQETQYF.